This T cell receptor beta chain was sequenced for a study of PD-L1 blockade in urothelial cancer. Study context: Once treatment had started, blood was analyzed at 3 weeks (second dose) and again at 6 weeks.

Time point reported: pretreatment peripheral blood. Germline-derived CDR1 and CDR2 are SSHAT and FNYEAQ (reference sequence). The CDR3 spans 15 residues. TCRdb's table, derived via immunoSEQ multiplex PCR, lists solely in-frame clones and lacks some. The table has about 95,000 clones, around 90% seen once. With respect to this clone: A read error may produce the germline difference seen at one junction end.

The sequence derives from a man between 60 and 75 years old with urothelial cancer. Sequenced material: PBMCs, taken around atezolizumab (anti-PD-L1) treatment. J is TRBJ2-1 and V is TRBV7-7, with 13 bases aligning to TRBD2. The CDR3: CASSSGLAGVSEQFF. The CDR3 region has the DNA TGTGCTAGCAGCTCCGGACTAGCGGGAGTAAGTGAGCAGTTCTTC.